What follows describes a single TCR beta chain. Its antigen is not known. The CDR3 length is 14 residues. With 3 bases removed from V and 1 base from J, the gap between germline ends came to 11 bases. Germline-derived CDR1 and CDR2 are SQVTM and ANQGSEA. These data belong to a study of shared clonotypes between healthy human individuals. Across the study: Every donor yielded three CD4 naive, three CD4 memory, two CD8 naive and one CD8 memory plate.

Only in-frame clones appear in the TCRdb table, and some are missing; sequencing was by immunoSEQ multiplex PCR. This table has roughly 1,000,000 clones, about 84% appearing once. Whole-study findings and limits: As a rule, naive subsets had a larger estimated richness than memory subsets.

The origin of this receptor is a man aged 18 to 29 in good health. Some clones in this sample may be carry-over from other donors' samples. This chain joins TRBV29-1 and TRBJ2-3, with D perhaps TRBD1 (5 bases). The material sequenced was memory CD4+ T cells from PBMCs. The subset is: CD45RA-negative fraction. CDR3 sequence: CSVEAKTGTDTQYF. Here the CDR3 DNA reads TGCAGCGTTGAGGCTAAGACAGGCACAGATACGCAGTATTTT.